The sequence of this T cell receptor (beta chain) was determined in a study of T cells in localized non-small cell lung cancer. Overall study results and limits: Owing to sequencing of a solitary tumor region, heterogeneity cannot be discounted. Appearance in adjacent lung was seen for a median 57 of the top 100 tumor clones. Uninvolved adjacent lung, not tumor, had the highest T cell clonality. Overall survival was longer when the density of T cells in the blood was higher.

Remarks on this clone: Its antigen is currently unknown.

The V end was cut by 4 bases, the J end by 5 bases, with 13 bases between. CDR3 length: 14 amino acids. Germline values: CDR1 LNHDA, CDR2 SQIVND (reference sequence). Here immunoSEQ multiplex PCR was the method, and the copy in TCRdb shows in-frame clones only, minus some. The sample has roughly 38,000 clones, 70% to 90% seen once. The sample in question was peripheral blood mononuclear cells, obtained before any cancer treatment. The receptor was isolated from a male donor at least 60 years old with stage II lung adenocarcinoma. The chain employs TRBV19 and TRBJ2-3, with D possibly TRBD2 on 5 matching bases. The CDR3 DNA sequence: TGTGCCAGTAGTACCCGATTCCGGGGAGATACGCAGTATTTT. Translation gives CASSTRFRGDTQYF. The whole variable domain, filled in from reference TRBV19 and TRBJ2-3, reads DGGITQSPKYLFRKEGQNVTLSCEQNLNHDAMYWYRQDPGQGLRLIYYSQIVNDFQKGDIAEGYSVSREKKESFPLTVTSAQKNPTAFYLCASSTRFRGDTQYFGPGTRLTVL.